Shown below are 22 T cell receptor beta chains from a single sample sequenced in a study of metastatic and nonmetastatic thyroid tumors. No patient received treatment before thyroid surgery. TCRdb reprocessed the PCR reads via MiXCR. The sample contains 13,000 to 15,000 clones, approximately 24% of which appear only once. Sequencing was done on a sample of tumor tissue. The receptors shown here come from a female donor with papillary thyroid cancer or a benign thyroid nodule (not recorded which). Some clones in this sample may be carry-over from other donors' samples.

This clone was detected many times. CDR3 protein: CASSVLGRENEKLFF. CDR3 in DNA: TGTGCCAGCAGTGTTCTTGGCAGGGAAAATGAAAAACTGTTTTTT. The rearrangement joins TRBV7-9 to TRBJ1-4, with TRBD1 as a possible D gene (5 bases). The germline gives CDR1 SEHNR, CDR2 FQNEAQ (reference sequence). This CDR3 region has 15 residues. V dropped 6 bases and J dropped 5 bases, with 16 bases sitting between them.

The CDR3 loop is CASSPTSYEQYF. The CDR3 bases are TGTGCCAGCAGCCCTACTAGTTACGAGCAGTACTTC. V usage is TRBV7-9 and J usage is TRBJ2-7, with a possible D match to TRBD2 (5 bases). The V and J ends lost 5 bases and 4 bases respectively, with 9 bases between them. The CDR3 totals 12 residues. Per the germline V gene, CDR1 is SEHNR and CDR2 is FQNEAQ (reference sequence).

The V and J genes are TRBV19 and TRBJ1-6, with D tentatively TRBD1 (6 bases). Per the germline V gene, CDR1 is LNHDA and CDR2 is SQIVND (reference sequence). With 6 bases removed from V and 11 bases from J, the gap between germline ends came to 17 bases. This CDR3 has 14 residues. The CDR3 reads CASSNPGTNPPLHF. DNA of the CDR3: TGTGCCAGTAGCAACCCGGGGACAAATCCACCCCTCCACTTT.

The V gene is TRBV5-1, the J gene TRBJ1-3, with D possibly being TRBD1 (5 bases). V lost 2 bases and J 2 bases, leaving 8 bases between the germline ends. The CDR3 contains 14 residues. The germline CDR1 and CDR2 sequences are SGHRS and YFSETQ. In nucleotides, the CDR3 is TGCGCCAGCAGCTTCAGGGCAGCTGGAAACACCATATATTTT. It yields the protein CASSFRAAGNTIYF.

This clone is labeled as medium-sized (0.01 to 0.1%). This sequence joins TRBV2 and TRBJ1-2, with TRBD1 identical over 10 bases. The germline gives CDR1 SNHLY, CDR2 FYNNEI. V gave up 5 bases and J gave up 6 bases; unmatched junction bases: 12. CDR3 size: 16 residues. In nucleotides, the CDR3 is TGTGCCAGCAGTCCACTATTTATGGACAGGGGGGATGGCTACACCTTC. Protein sequence: CASSPLFMDRGDGYTF. Supplemented by reference TRBV2 and TRBJ1-2, the full variable domain reads EPEVTQTPSHQVTQMGQEVILRCVPISNHLYFYWYRQILGQKVEFLVSFYNNEISEKSEIFDDQFSVERPDGSNFTLKIRSTKLEDSAMYFCASSPLFMDRGDGYTFGSGTRLTVV.

V usage is TRBV4-2 and J usage is TRBJ2-6; no clear D gene. V was shortened by 1 base and J by 0 bases, with 10 bases between the two germline ends. CDR1 LGHNA and CDR2 YNFKEQ come from the germline V gene. The CDR3 has 17 residues. CDR3 residues: CASSQVQASSGANVLTF. The CDR3 DNA follows: TGTGCCAGCAGCCAAGTTCAGGCAAGCTCTGGGGCCAACGTCCTGACTTTC.

This clone rates as medium-sized. The genes are TRBV28 and TRBJ2-7, with 10 bases lining up with TRBD2. The V segment lost 5 bases and the J segment 4 bases; nucleotides outside the gene matches: 11. The CDR3 is made up of 16 amino acids. Germline CDR1 is MDHEN and CDR2 is SYDVKM. CDR3: CASSTSGRALNYEQYF. DNA of the CDR3: TGTGCCAGCAGTACGAGCGGGAGGGCCCTTAATTACGAGCAGTACTTC.

By sample share, this clone is medium-sized. CDR3 region: CASPRNYQPQHF. CDR3 DNA sequence: TGTGCCTCGCCTAGAAATTATCAGCCCCAGCATTTT. This sequence joins TRBV27 and TRBJ1-5; D is unclear. Germline assignment: CDR1 MNHEY and CDR2 SMNVEV (reference sequence). Trimming stripped 11 bases from V and 5 bases from J, with 13 bases between. The CDR3 totals 12 residues.

This clone is categorized as medium-sized. This chain uses TRBV4-1 with TRBJ2-3; no definite D call. The germline gives CDR1 MGHRA, CDR2 YSYEKL. The length of the CDR3 is 16 residues. Deletions cut 6 bases from V and 5 bases from J, with 21 bases between. The CDR3 region is CASRQRGQADGDTQYF. DNA for the CDR3: TGCGCCAGCAGACAACGCGGCCAGGCCGACGGAGATACGCAGTATTTT.

This chain connects TRBV20-1 to TRBJ2-7; a possible D gene is TRBD1 (5 bases). Germline lookup yields CDR1 DFQATT and CDR2 SNEGSKA (reference sequence). There are 13 residues in the CDR3. Trimming stripped 5 bases from V and 3 bases from J, with 14 bases between. The CDR3 protein is CSAPRQNLYEQYF. The DNA of the CDR3 is TGCAGTGCTCCCCGACAGAACCTCTACGAGCAGTACTTC.

As to this clone: At one end the junction does not follow the germline gene, possibly because of a read error. The CDR3 reads CTSSQDEQGNYGYTF. The CDR3 DNA is TGCACCAGCAGCCAAGATGAACAGGGGAACTATGGCTACACCTTC. The chain joins TRBV4-1 to TRBJ1-2, with 7 bases aligning to TRBD1. The CDR3 totals 15 residues. Germline V gives CDR1 MGHRA, CDR2 YSYEKL.

This chain uses TRBV27 with TRBJ2-3; D is perhaps TRBD1 (5 bases). The CDR3 spans 13 residues. CDR1 is MNHEY, CDR2 SMNVEV, per germline (reference sequence). Between the trimmed V and J ends, which lost 8 bases and 14 bases, there was a span of 23 bases. The CDR3: CASPPQDTLNLYF. CDR3 in DNA: TGTGCCAGCCCACCCCAGGACACCCTTAACTTGTATTTT.

The rearrangement uses TRBV20-1 and TRBJ2-7; the match to TRBD2 covers 7 bases. V lost 2 bases to trimming and J lost 6 bases; unmatched junction nucleotides: 7. CDR3 length: 13 residues. Germline CDR1 reads DFQATT; CDR2 reads SNEGSKA (reference sequence). CDR3 in DNA: TGCAGTGCTAGACTACTAGCGCCACCCGAGCAGTACTTC. Translated, it gives CSARLLAPPEQYF.

This clone was counted between two and nine times. The identical CDR3 is also encoded by other nucleotide sequences in the sample. The rearrangement links TRBV20-1 to TRBJ2-6; D gene uncertain. The CDR3 spans 17 residues. V shed 0 bases and J shed 0 bases, with 12 bases lying between them. The germline V gene encodes CDR1 DFQATT and CDR2 SNEGSKA (reference sequence). CDR3 sequence reads: CSARDLAQSSGANVLTF. In DNA, the CDR3 is TGCAGTGCTAGAGATTTGGCCCAGAGCTCTGGGGCCAACGTCCTGACTTTC.

By share, this clone counts as medium-sized (0.01 to 0.1%). As DNA, the CDR3 is TGTGCCAGCAGTTCCCGAACTAGGAACGGGGAGCTGTTTTTT. This codes for CASSSRTRNGELFF. V usage is TRBV27 and J usage is TRBJ2-2; possible D gene TRBD2, 5 bases. The V gene lost 4 bases and the J gene lost 7 bases, with 13 bases spanning the gap. Germline CDR1 reads MNHEY; CDR2 reads SMNVEV (reference sequence). The CDR3 runs 14 residues.

This clone has at least ten counts. This rearrangement joins TRBV19 to TRBJ2-3, with D perhaps assigned TRBD1 or TRBD2 (6 bases each). The CDR3 totals 16 residues. Trimming cost V 7 bases and J 2 bases, with 19 bases left between them. Germline V CDR1 and CDR2: LNHDA, SQIVND (reference sequence). The CDR3 here is CASNPRGAGPTDTQYF. In nucleotides, the CDR3 is TGTGCCAGTAACCCGAGGGGGGCCGGCCCCACAGATACGCAGTATTTT.

This clone has ten or more counts. The rearrangement uses TRBV28 and TRBJ1-2, with D hard to call. This CDR3 has 13 amino acids. The germline gives CDR1 MDHEN, CDR2 SYDVKM. V was clipped by 3 bases and J by 7 bases, with 12 bases between them. The CDR3: CASSFVVEGGYTF. CDR3 nucleotides: TGTGCCAGCAGTTTCGTGGTTGAGGGTGGCTACACCTTC.

This sequence joins TRBV7-9 and TRBJ1-2; unclear D gene. This CDR3 comprises 13 residues. Germline V lookup: CDR1 SEHNR, CDR2 FQNEAQ (reference sequence). With 2 bases removed from V and 1 base from J, the gap between germline ends came to 5 bases. The DNA for the CDR3 is TGTGCCAGCAGCTTAAGTAGTAACTATGGCTACACCTTC. This encodes CASSLSSNYGYTF.

The rearrangement links TRBV6-1 to TRBJ2-7; TRBD2 agrees at 10 bases. CDR3 length equals 15 residues. The trim removed 3 bases at V and 5 bases at J, leaving 7 bases unmatched. Germline loops: CDR1 MNHNS, CDR2 SASEGT. The CDR3 sequence is CASSDTASGSDEQYF. DNA of the CDR3: TGTGCCAGCAGTGATACCGCTAGCGGGAGCGACGAGCAGTACTTC.

The sample holds a few counts of this clone. The chain couples TRBV6-2 or TRBV6-3 to TRBJ2-4; D gene ambiguous. The germline V gene encodes CDR1 MNHEY and CDR2 SVGEGT. V shed 8 bases and J shed 5 bases, with 4 bases lying between them. The CDR3 sequence is 10 residues long. For the CDR3, the DNA is TGTGCCAGCGGGCAAAACATTCAGTACTTC. Its translation: CASGQNIQYF.

The sample holds many counts of this clone. The rearrangement joins TRBV2 to TRBJ1-1; D gene unclear. Trimming pared 1 base from V and 3 bases from J, leaving 6 bases between. The CDR3 runs to 13 residues. The V gene's germline CDR1 is SNHLY and CDR2 FYNNEI. The CDR3 DNA follows: TGTGCCAGCAGTGAAGTGGTGGACACTGAAGCTTTCTTT. It encodes CASSEVVDTEAFF.

This clone has a single count. The chain is built from TRBV2 and TRBJ2-3, with TRBD2 identical over 8 bases. Germline lookup yields CDR1 SNHLY and CDR2 FYNNEI. The V and J ends lost 0 bases and 2 bases, in that order; junction bases with no gene match: 13. This CDR3 region has 19 residues. Here the CDR3 DNA reads TGTGCCAGCAGTGAAGCGGGACTAGTGGGCGCCGCTGTCACAGATACGCAGTATTTT. Protein: CASSEAGLVGAAVTDTQYF. Complete variable domain (other parts from reference TRBV2 and TRBJ2-3): EPEVTQTPSHQVTQMGQEVILRCVPISNHLYFYWYRQILGQKVEFLVSFYNNEISEKSEIFDDQFSVERPDGSNFTLKIRSTKLEDSAMYFCASSEAGLVGAAVTDTQYFGPGTRLTVL.